This TCR beta chain was captured by sequencing in a study of Ad26.COV2.S vaccination and SARS-CoV-2 variants (dated by TCRdb to the early 2020s). Notes on the research overall: Donors in the vaccine arm were drawn from COV1001, a phase I-IIa trial of Ad26.COV2.S in healthy adults that was multicentre, randomized, double-blind and placebo-controlled. Dosing of Ad26.COV2.S was intramuscular, at either 5x10^10 or 1x10^11 viral particles, delivered as one shot or as two shots spaced 56 days apart. TCRbeta repertoire sequencing served as the tool for gauging how specific and how broad the SARS-CoV-2-reactive T cell receptors were following Ad26.COV2.S vaccination. The TCR-sequenced set comprised around 32 samples: roughly 19 Ad26.COV2.S vaccine recipients, 5 placebo recipients and 8 SARS-CoV-2 convalescent individuals. Participants in the trial were split at random into five groups of five each, receiving low-dose or high-dose Ad26.COV2.S once or twice, or else placebo on both occasions. Investigators did not know the trial group allocation while performing experiments and assessing outcomes.

The full study reports these points: The authors noted that the TCR breadth and depth analyses may have underestimated total T cell responses. Spike-specific TCR breadth was higher in Ad26.COV2.S recipients than in placebo recipients (P = 0.0014). Non-spike TCR breadth was comparable between vaccine and placebo recipients, consistent with the vaccine containing only spike. After vaccination, spike-specific CD8+ and CD4+ T cell responses were reported to show substantial breadth. Comparing responses between vaccine doses or regimens was not something the study was powered to do.

The immunoSEQ Assay was used to sequence TCRbeta CDR3 regions. After extraction, genomic DNA underwent amplification by bias-controlled multiplex PCR, followed by high-throughput sequencing. In the paper's pipeline: To quantify the absolute abundance of every unique TCRbeta CDR3 region, sequences were collapsed and filtered. T cell fraction was estimated by normalizing TCRbeta template counts to usable DNA, which was measured by amplifying reference genes present in all nucleated cells. Repertoire TCRs were annotated as SARS-CoV-2-specific by exact matching of V gene, CDR3 amino acid sequence and J gene to a known reactive TCR set. MIRA supplied the reference SARS-CoV-2 TCR set, which was filtered for enrichment in COVID-19-positive ImmuneCODE repertoires so that public or cross-reactive TCRs were removed. Using the MIRA antigens, annotated TCRs were further analysed by specific ORF or by position within an ORF. Depth was the summed frequency of annotated unique rearrangements, while breadth was defined as annotated unique rearrangements over total unique productive rearrangements. TCR breadth was compared between groups using two-sided Wilcoxon rank-sum tests. TCRdb carries this immuneACCESS record with in-frame sequences only. Its versions omit some clonotypes, under half of them owing to an unresolved V gene in the studies checked, with the rest unexplained. D and trimming were read from the DNA, whereas the V and J calls and clone size are those reported in that table. Here the sample has about 680,000 clones; approximately 88% occur a single time. The ten largest make up around 1.5% of the sample.

For this clone: This clone's antigen is unknown. Base qualities are not at hand, and no much larger clone is one base apart.

The treatment or condition label for this specimen denotes: about 20 received Ad26.COV2.S at low or high dose, single or two shots; a few received placebo; per-sample allocation not given. Repertoires of vaccine and placebo recipients were sequenced from samples taken on day 63 after the first injection. Between 29 July and 7 August 2020, Cohort 1b enrolled 20 to 30 adults aged 18-55 years at one site in Boston, USA. Ad26.COV2.S was a replication-incompetent adenovirus type 26 vector that expressed a prefusion-stabilized SARS-CoV-2 spike protein derived from the original Wuhan strain. The clonotype originates from a person between 18 and 60 years old who received the Ad26.COV2.S COVID-19 vaccine or a placebo. This material consisted of peripheral blood, taken in a trial of Ad26.COV2.S vaccine versus placebo.

The CDR3 reads as follows: CASWPGQGAGANVLTF. Here is the DNA: TGCGCCAGCTGGCCGGGACAGGGAGCTGGGGCCAACGTCCTGACTTTC. The rearrangement joined TRBV5-1 to TRBJ2-6; 9 central bases correspond to TRBD1. Including the terminal cysteine and phenylalanine, the CDR3 comprises 16 residues. Left in the record is the CDR3 DNA by itself, 48 bases read in frame from the first base. V is cut back by 7 bases and J by 2 bases, with 7 bases in the junction unmatched. For CDR1 and CDR2, the germline V gene lists SGHRS and YFSETQ.